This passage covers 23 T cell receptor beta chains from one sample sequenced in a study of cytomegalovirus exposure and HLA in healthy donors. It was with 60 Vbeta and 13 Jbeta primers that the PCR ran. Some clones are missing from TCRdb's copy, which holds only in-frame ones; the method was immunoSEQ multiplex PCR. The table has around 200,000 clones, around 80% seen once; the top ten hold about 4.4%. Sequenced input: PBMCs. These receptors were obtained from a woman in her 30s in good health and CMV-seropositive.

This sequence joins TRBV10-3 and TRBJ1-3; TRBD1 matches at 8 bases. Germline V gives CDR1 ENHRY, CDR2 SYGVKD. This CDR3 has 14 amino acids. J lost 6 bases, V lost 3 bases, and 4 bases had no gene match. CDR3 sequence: CAISDGQGENTIYF. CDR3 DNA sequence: TGTGCCATCAGTGATGGACAGGGAGAAAACACCATATATTTT.

The DNA for the CDR3 is TGTGCCAGCAGCTCGGAAAACCGGGGGTCCCCCTACGAGCAGTACTTC. Its protein product is CASSSENRGSPYEQYF. The chain uses TRBV5-4 and TRBJ2-7, with D maybe TRBD2 (6 bases). This CDR3 region has 16 residues. Per the germline V gene, CDR1 is SGHNT and CDR2 is YYREEE (reference sequence). Trimming cost V 3 bases and J 2 bases, with 18 bases left between them.

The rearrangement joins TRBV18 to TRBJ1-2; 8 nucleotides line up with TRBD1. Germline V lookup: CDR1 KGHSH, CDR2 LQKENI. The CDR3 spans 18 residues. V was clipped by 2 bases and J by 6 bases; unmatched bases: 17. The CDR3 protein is CASSPSWGDRPNNHGYTF. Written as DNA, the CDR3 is TGTGCCAGCTCACCAAGTTGGGGGGACAGGCCGAACAACCATGGCTACACCTTC.

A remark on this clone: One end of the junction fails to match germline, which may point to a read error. The CDR3, as DNA: TGTGCCACTCGGGTCGGGGGGCGCTTC. This translates into CATRVGGRF. V and J are TRBV5-8 and TRBJ2-7; D may be TRBD2 (7 bases). The germline V gene has CDR1 SGHTS and CDR2 YDEGEE. The CDR3 has 9 residues.

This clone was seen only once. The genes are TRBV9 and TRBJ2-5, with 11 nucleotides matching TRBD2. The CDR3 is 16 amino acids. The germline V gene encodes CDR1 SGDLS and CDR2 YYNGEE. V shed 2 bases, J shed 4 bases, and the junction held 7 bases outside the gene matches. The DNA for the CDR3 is TGTGCCAGCAGCGTTGGACTAGCGGGCGCTGGAGAGACCCAGTACTTC. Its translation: CASSVGLAGAGETQYF.

CDR3 sequence (DNA): TGTGCCACCAGCAGATTTCAGCGGGGCAGTCTCGGGTCACCCCTCCACTTT. Amino acids: CATSRFQRGSLGSPLHF. The chain recombines TRBV15 with TRBJ1-6, with a weak D call TRBD1 (5 bases). This CDR3 is 17 amino acids long. Germline values: CDR1 LNHNV, CDR2 YYDKDF (reference sequence). Deletions cut 2 bases from V and 10 bases from J, with 21 bases between.

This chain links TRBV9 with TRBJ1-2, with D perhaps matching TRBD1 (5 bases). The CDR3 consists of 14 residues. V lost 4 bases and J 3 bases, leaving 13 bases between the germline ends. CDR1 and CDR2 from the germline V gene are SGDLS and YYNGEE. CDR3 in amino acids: CASSLSAGDYGYTF. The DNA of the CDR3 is TGTGCCAGCAGCCTAAGTGCGGGGGACTATGGCTACACCTTC.

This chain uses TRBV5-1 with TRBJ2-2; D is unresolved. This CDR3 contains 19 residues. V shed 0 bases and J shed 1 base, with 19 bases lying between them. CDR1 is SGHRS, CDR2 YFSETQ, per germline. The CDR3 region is CASSLDVPIASGNTGELFF. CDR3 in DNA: TGCGCCAGCAGCTTGGATGTACCAATCGCTTCCGGGAACACCGGGGAGCTGTTTTTT.

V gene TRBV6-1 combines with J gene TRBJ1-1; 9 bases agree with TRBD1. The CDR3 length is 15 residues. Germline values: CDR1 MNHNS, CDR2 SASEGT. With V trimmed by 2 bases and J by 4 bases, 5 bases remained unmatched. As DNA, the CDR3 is TGTGCCAGCAGTGAACCGACAGGGGGAGGCACTGAAGCTTTCTTT. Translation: CASSEPTGGGTEAFF.

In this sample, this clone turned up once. The CDR3 loop reads CASSATDRSDGYTF. The CDR3 DNA reads TGTGCCAGCAGTGCGACCGACAGGTCTGACGGCTACACCTTC. The chain has TRBV25-1 and TRBJ1-2, with D possibly matching TRBD1 (6 bases). V shed 4 bases and J shed 8 bases, with 17 bases lying between them. Germline V CDR1 and CDR2: MGHDK, SYGVNS. The length of the CDR3 is 14 residues.

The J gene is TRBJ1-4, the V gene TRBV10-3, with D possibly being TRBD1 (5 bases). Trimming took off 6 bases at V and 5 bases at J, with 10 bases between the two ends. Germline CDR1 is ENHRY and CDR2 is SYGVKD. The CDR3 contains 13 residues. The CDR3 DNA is TGTGCCATCAGGGGGGAGGAGAATGAAAAACTGTTTTTT. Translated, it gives CAIRGEENEKLFF.

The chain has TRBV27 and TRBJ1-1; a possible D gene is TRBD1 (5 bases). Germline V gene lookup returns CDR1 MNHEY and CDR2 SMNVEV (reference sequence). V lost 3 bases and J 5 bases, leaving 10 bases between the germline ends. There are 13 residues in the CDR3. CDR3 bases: TGTGCCAGCAGTTTCGAGGGGAGGACTGAAGCTTTCTTT. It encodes CASSFEGRTEAFF.

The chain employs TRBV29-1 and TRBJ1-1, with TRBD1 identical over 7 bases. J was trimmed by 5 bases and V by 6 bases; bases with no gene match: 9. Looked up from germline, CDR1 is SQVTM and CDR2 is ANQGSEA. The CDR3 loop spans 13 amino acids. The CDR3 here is CSVDREAGTEAFF. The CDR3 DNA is TGCAGCGTAGACAGGGAGGCTGGGACTGAAGCTTTCTTT. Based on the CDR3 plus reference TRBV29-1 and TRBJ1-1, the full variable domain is SAVISQKPSRDICQRGTSLTIQCQVDSQVTMMFWYRQQPGQSLTLIATANQGSEATYESGFVIDKFPISRPNLTFSTLTVSNMSPEDSSIYLCSVDREAGTEAFFGQGTRLTVV.

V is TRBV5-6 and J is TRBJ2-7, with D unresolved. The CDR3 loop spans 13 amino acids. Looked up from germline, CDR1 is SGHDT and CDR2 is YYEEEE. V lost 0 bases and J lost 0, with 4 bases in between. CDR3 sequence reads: CASSLALSYEQYF. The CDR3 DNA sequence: TGTGCCAGCAGCTTGGCCCTCTCCTACGAGCAGTACTTC.

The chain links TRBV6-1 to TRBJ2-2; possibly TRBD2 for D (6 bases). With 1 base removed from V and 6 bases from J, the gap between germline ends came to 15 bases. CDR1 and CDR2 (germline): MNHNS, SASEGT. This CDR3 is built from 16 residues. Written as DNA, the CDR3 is TGTGCCAGCAGTGAAGGAAACAATCCGGGGGCCGGGGAGCTGTTTTTT. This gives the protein CASSEGNNPGAGELFF.

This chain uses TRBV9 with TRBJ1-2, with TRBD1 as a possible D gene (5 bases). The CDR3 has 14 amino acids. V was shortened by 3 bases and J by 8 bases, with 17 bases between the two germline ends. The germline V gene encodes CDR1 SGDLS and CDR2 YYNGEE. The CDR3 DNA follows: TGTGCCAGCAGCGCCACCCGGGCCTCAGGGGGCTACACCTTC. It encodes CASSATRASGGYTF.

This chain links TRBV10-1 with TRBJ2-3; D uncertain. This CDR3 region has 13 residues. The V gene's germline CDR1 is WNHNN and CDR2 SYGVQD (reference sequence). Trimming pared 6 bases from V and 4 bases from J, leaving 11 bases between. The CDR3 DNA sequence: TGCGCCAGCAGGCCCTCGGTGGCAGATACGCAGTATTTT. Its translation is CASRPSVADTQYF.

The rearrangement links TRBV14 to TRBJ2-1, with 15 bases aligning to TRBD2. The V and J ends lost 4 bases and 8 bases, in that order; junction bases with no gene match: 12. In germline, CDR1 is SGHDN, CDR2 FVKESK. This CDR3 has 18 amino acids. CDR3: CASSPRPGLAGGFYEQFF. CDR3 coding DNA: TGTGCCAGCAGCCCACGACCGGGACTAGCGGGGGGTTTTTATGAGCAGTTCTTC.

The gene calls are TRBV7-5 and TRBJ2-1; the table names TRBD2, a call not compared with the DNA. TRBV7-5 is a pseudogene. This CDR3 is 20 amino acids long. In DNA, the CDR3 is TGTGCCAGAAGCGTCTCCCGGACTAGCGGGAGGGAGAGGTCCTACAATGAGCAGTTCTTC. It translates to CARSVSRTSGRERSYNEQFF.

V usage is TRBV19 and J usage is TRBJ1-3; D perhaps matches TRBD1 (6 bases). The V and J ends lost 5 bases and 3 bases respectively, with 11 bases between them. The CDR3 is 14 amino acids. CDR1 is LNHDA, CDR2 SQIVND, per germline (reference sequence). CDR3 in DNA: TGTGCCAGTAGTTTGGGGGCCATTGGAAACACCATATATTTT. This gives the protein CASSLGAIGNTIYF.

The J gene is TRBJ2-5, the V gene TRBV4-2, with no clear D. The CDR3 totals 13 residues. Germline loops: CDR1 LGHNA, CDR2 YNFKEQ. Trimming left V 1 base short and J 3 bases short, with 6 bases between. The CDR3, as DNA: TGTGCCAGCAGCCAAGTTTCGGAAGAGACCCAGTACTTC. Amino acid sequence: CASSQVSEETQYF.

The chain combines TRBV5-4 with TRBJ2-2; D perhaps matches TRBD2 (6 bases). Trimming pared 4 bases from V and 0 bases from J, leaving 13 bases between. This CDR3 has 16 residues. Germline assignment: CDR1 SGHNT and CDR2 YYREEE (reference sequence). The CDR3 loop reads CASSTWTTANTGELFF. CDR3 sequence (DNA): TGTGCCAGCAGCACCTGGACTACCGCGAACACCGGGGAGCTGTTTTTT.

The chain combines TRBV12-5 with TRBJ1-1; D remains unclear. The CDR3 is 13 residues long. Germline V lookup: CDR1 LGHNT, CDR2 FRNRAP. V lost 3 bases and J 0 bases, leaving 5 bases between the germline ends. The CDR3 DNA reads TGTGCTAGTGGTTTTCGGGTGAACACTGAAGCTTTCTTT. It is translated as CASGFRVNTEAFF.